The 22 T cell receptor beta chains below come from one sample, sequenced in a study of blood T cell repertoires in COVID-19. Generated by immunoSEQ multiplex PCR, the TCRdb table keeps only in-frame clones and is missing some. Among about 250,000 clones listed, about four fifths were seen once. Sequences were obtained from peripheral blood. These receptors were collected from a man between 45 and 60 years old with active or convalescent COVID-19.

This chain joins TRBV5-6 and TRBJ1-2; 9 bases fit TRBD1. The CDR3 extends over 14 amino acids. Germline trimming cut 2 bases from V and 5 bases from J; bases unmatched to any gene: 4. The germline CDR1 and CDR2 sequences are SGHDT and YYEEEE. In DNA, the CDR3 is TGTGCCAGCAGCTTTATTGGGACAGGGTATGGCTACACCTTC. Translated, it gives CASSFIGTGYGYTF. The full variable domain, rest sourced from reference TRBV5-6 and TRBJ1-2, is DAGVTQSPTHLIKTRGQQVTLRCSPKSGHDTVSWYQQALGQGPQFIFQYYEEEERQRGNFPDRFSGHQFPNYSSELNVNALLLGDSALYLCASSFIGTGYGYTFGSGTRLTVV.

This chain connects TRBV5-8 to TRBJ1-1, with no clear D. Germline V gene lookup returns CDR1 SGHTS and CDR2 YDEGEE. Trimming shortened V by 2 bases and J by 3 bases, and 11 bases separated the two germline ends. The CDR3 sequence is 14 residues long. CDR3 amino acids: CASSFSLSYTEAFF. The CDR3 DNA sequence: TGTGCCAGCAGCTTTTCGCTAAGTTACACTGAAGCTTTCTTT. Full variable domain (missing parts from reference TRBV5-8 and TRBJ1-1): EAGVTQSPTHLIKTRGQQATLRCSPISGHTSVYWYQQALGLGLQFLLWYDEGEERNRGNFPPRFSGRQFPNYSSELNVNALELEDSALYLCASSFSLSYTEAFFGQGTRLTVV.

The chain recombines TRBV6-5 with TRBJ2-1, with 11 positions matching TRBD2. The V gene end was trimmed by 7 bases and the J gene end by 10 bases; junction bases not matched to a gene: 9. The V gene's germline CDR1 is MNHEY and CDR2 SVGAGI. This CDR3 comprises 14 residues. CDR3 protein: CASTPGLAVWEQFF. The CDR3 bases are TGTGCCAGCACGCCGGGACTAGCGGTCTGGGAGCAGTTCTTC.

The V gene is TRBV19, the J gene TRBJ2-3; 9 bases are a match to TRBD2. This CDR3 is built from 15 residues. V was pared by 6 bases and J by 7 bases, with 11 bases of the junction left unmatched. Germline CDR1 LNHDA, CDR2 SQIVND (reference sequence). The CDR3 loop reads CASSLSEAGGYTQYF. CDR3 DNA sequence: TGTGCCAGTAGCCTCTCGGAAGCGGGGGGCTATACGCAGTATTTT.

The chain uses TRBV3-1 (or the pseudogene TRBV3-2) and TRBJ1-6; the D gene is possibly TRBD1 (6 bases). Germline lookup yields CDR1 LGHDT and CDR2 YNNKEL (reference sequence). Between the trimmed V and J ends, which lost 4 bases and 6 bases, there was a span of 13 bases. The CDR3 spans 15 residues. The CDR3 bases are TGTGCCAGCAGCCCTGGACAGAGGAGTAATTCACCCCTCCACTTT. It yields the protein CASSPGQRSNSPLHF.

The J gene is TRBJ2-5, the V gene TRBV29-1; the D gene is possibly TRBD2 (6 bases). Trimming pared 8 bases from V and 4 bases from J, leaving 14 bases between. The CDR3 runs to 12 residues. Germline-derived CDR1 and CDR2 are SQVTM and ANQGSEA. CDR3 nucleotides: TGCAGCACCATCTTGGGGGGAGAGACCCAGTACTTC. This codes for CSTILGGETQYF.

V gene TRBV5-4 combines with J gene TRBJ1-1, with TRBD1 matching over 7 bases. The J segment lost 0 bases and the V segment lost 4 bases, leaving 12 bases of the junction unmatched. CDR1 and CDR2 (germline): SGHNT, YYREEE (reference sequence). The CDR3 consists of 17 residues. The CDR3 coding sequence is TGTGCCAGCAGCAGTGGACAGGATGCTCTCATGAACACTGAAGCTTTCTTT. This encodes CASSSGQDALMNTEAFF.

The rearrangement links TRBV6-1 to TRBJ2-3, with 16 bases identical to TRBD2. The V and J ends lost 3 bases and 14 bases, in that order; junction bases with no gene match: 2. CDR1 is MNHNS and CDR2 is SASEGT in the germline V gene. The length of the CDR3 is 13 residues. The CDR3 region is CASSEGLAGGPYF. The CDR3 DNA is TGTGCCAGCAGTGAGGGACTAGCGGGGGGGCCGTATTTT.

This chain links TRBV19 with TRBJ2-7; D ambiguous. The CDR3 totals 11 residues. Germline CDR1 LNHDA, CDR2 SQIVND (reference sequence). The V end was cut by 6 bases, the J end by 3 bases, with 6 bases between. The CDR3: CASRNSYEQYF. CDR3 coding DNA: TGTGCCAGTAGAAACAGCTACGAGCAGTACTTC.

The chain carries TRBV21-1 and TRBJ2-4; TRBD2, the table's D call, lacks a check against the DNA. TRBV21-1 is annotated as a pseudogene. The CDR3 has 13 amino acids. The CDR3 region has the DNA TGTGCCAGCAGCAAATATCGGGGGAACATTCAGTACTTC. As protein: CASSKYRGNIQYF.

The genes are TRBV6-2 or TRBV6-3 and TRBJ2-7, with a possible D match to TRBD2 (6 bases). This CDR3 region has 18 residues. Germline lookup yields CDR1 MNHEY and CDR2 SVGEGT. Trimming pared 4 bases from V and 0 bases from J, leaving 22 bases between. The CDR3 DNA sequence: TGTGCCAGCAGTTCCCAGTTGGGAGGACAAAAATCCTCCTACGAGCAGTACTTC. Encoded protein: CASSSQLGGQKSSYEQYF.

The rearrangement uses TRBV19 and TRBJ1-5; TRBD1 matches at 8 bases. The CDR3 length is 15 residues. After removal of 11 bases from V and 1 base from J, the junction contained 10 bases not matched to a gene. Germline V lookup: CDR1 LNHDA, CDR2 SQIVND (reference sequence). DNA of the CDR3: TGTGCCTCCCGATCGAGGACAGGGAGCAATCAGCCCCAGCATTTT. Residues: CASRSRTGSNQPQHF.

The CDR3 bases are TGTGCCAGCAGCTTAGTTGGGGGGGGGCAACCCTACAATGAGCAGTTCTTC. Translation gives CASSLVGGGQPYNEQFF. The chain employs TRBV7-2 and TRBJ2-1, with D perhaps matching TRBD2 (7 bases). Germline-derived CDR1 and CDR2 are SGHTA and FQGNSA. The CDR3 covers 17 residues. Trimming stripped 1 base from V and 2 bases from J, with 15 bases between.

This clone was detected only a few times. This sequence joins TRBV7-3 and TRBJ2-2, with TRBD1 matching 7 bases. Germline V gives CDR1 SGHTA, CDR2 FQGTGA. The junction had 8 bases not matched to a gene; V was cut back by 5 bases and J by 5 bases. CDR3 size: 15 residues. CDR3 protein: CASSTTGRGTGELFF. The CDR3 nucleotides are TGTGCCAGCAGCACGACAGGGCGAGGGACCGGGGAGCTGTTTTTT.

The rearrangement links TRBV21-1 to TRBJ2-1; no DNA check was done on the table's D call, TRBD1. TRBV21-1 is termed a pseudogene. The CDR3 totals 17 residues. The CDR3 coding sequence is TGTGCCAGCAGCACCGGCCCAGGCCCCAGCTCCTACAATGAGCAGTTCTTC. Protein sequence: CASSTGPGPSSYNEQFF.

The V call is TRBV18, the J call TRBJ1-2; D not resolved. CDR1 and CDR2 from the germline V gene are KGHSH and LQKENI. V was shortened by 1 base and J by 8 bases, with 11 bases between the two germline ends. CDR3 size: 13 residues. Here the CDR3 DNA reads TGTGCCAGCTCACCACAAACTCCCGGGGGCTACACCTTC. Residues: CASSPQTPGGYTF.

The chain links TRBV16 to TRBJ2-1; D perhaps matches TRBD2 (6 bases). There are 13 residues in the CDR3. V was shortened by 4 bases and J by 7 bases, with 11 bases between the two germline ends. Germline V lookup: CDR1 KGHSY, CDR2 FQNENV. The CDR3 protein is CASSPPRGNEQFF. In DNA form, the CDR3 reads TGTGCCAGCAGCCCCCCCCGGGGGAATGAGCAGTTCTTC.

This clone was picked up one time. The CDR3 coding sequence is TGCAGTGCTAGTAGCCTAGCTACCTCCTACAATGAGCAGTTCTTC. Residues: CSASSLATSYNEQFF. V is TRBV20-1 and J is TRBJ2-1; D is possibly TRBD2 (5 bases). CDR1 is DFQATT and CDR2 is SNEGSKA in the germline V gene (reference sequence). The CDR3 is made up of 15 amino acids. V dropped 3 bases and J dropped 0 bases, with 12 bases sitting between them.

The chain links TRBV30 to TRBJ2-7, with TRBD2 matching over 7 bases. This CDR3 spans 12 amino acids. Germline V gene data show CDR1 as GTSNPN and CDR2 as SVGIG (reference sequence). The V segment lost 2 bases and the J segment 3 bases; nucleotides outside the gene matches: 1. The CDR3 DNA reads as TGTGCCTGGAGTTCGGGGGGCTACGAGCAGTACTTC. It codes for CAWSSGGYEQYF. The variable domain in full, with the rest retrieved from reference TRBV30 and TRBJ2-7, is SQTIHQWPATLVQPVGSPLSLECTVEGTSNPNLYWYRQAAGRGLQLLFYSVGIGQISSEVPQNLSASRPQDRQFILSSKKLLLSDSGFYLCAWSSGGYEQYFGPGTRLTVT.

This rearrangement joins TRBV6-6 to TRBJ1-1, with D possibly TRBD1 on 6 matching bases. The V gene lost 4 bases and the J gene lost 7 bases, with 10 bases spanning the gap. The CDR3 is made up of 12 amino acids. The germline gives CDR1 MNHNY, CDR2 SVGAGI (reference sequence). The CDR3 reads CASSLRQVEAFF. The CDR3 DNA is TGTGCCAGCAGTTTACGACAGGTTGAAGCTTTCTTT.

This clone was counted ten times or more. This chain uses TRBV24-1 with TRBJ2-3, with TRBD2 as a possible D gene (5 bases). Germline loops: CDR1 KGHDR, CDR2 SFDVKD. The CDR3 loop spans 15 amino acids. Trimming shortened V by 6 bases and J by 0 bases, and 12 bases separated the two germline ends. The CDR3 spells CATSRGAPSTDTQYF. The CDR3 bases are TGTGCCACCAGTCGGGGAGCACCTAGCACAGATACGCAGTATTTT.

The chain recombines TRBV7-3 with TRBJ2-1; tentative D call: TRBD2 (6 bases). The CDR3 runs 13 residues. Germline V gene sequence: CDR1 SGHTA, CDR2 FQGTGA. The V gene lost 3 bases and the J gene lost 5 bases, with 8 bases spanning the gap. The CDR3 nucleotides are TGTGCCAGCAGCTTTGCGGGGAACAATGAGCAGTTCTTC. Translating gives CASSFAGNNEQFF.